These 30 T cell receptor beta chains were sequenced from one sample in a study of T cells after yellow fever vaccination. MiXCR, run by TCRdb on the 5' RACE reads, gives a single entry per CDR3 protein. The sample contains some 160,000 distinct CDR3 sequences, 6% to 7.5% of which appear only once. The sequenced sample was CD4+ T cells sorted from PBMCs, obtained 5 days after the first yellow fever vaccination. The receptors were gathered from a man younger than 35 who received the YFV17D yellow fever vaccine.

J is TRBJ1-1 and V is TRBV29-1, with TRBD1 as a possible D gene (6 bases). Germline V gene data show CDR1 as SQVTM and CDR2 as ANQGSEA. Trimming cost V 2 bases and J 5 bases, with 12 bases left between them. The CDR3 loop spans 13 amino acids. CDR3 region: CSVEQQGNTEAFF. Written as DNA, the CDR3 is TGCAGCGTTGAACAGCAGGGGAATACTGAAGCTTTCTTT.

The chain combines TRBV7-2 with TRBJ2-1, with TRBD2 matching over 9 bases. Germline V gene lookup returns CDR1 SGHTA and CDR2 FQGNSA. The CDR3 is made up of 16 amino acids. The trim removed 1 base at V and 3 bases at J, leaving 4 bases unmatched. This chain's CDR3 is CASSLDQRGDYNEQFF. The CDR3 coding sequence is TGTGCCAGCAGCTTAGATCAGCGGGGGGACTACAATGAGCAGTTCTTC.

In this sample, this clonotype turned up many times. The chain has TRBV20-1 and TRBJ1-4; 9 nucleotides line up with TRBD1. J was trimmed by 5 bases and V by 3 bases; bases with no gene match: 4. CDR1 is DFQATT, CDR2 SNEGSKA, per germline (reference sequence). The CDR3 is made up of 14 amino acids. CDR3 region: CSARRDRDNEKLFF. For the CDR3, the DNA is TGCAGTGCTAGGAGGGACAGGGACAATGAAAAACTGTTTTTT.

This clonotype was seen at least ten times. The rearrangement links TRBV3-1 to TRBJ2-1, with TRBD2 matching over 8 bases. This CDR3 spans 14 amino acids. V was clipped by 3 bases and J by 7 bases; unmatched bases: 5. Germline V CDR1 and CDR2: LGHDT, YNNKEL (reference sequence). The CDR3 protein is CASSQRGAGNEQFF. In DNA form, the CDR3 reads TGTGCCAGCAGCCAGCGGGGGGCCGGGAATGAGCAGTTCTTC.

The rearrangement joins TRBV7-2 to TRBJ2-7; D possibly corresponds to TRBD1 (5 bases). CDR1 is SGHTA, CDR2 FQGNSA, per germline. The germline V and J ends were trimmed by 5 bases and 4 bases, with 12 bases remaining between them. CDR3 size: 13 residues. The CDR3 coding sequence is TGTGCCAGCAGCCCGAGACAGAAGTACGAGCAGTACTTC. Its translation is CASSPRQKYEQYF.

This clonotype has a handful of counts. CDR3 in amino acids: CASSTPGGTQYF. DNA of the CDR3: TGTGCCAGCAGTACTCCCGGGGGGACCCAGTACTTC. The chain employs TRBV25-1 and TRBJ2-5, with TRBD2 as a possible D gene (6 bases). The CDR3 is made up of 12 amino acids. Germline V gene data show CDR1 as MGHDK and CDR2 as SYGVNS. Trimming took off 5 bases at V and 7 bases at J, with 11 bases between the two ends.

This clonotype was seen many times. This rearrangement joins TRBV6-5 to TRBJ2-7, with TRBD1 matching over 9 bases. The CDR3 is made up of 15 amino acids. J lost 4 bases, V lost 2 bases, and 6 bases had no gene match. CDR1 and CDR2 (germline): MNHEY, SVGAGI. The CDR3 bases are TGTGCCAGCAGTTACGCCGGGACAGGGACGTACGAGCAGTACTTC. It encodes CASSYAGTGTYEQYF.

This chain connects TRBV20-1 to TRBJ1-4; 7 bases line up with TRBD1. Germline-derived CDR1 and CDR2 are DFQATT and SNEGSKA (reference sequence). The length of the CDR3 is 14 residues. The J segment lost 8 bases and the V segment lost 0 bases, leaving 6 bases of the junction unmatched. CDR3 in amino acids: CSARDAGGVEKLFF. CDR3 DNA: TGCAGTGCTAGAGATGCAGGGGGAGTGGAAAAACTGTTTTTT.

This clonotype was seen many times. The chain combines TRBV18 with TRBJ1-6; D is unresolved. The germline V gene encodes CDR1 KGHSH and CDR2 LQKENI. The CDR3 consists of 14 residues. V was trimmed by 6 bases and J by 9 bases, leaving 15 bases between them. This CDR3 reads CASSQSTQSSPLHF. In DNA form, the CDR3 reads TGTGCCAGCTCGCAATCTACCCAATCTTCACCCCTCCACTTT.

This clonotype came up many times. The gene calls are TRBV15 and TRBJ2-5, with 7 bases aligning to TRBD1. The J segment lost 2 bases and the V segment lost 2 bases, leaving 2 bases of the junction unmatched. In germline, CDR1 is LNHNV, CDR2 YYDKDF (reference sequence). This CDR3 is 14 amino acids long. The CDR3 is CATSRNRGQETQYF. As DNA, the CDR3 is TGTGCCACCAGCAGAAACAGGGGTCAAGAGACCCAGTACTTC.

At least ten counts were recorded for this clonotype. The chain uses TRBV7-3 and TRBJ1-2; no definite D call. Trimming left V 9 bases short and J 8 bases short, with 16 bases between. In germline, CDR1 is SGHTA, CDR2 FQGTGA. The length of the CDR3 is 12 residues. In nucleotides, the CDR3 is TGTGCCAGTAGCCCCCCGGGGAAAGGCTACACCTTC. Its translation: CASSPPGKGYTF.

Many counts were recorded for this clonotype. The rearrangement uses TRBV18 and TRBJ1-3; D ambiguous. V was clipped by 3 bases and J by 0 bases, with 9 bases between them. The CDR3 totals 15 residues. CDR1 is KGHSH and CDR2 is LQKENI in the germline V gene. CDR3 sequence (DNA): TGTGCCAGCTCACCCCGTTGGAGCTCTGGAAACACCATATATTTT. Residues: CASSPRWSSGNTIYF.

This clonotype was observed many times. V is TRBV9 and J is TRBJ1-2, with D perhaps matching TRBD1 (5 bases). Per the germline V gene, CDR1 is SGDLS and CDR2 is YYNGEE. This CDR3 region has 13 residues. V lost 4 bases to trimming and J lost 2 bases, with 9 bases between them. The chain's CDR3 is CASSPDTNYGYTF. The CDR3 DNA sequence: TGTGCCAGCAGCCCGGACACAAACTATGGCTACACCTTC.

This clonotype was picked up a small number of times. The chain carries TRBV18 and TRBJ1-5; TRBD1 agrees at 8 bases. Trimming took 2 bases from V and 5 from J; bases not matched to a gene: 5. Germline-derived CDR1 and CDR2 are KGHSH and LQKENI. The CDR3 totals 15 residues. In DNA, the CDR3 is TGTGCCAGCTCACCAGGACAGGGCCGGGATCAGCCCCAGCATTTT. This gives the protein CASSPGQGRDQPQHF.

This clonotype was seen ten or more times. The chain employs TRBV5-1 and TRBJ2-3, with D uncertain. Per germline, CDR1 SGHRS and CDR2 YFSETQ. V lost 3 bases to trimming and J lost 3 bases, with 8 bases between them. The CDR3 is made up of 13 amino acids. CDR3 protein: CASSYGQTDTQYF. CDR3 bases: TGCGCCAGCAGCTATGGCCAGACAGATACGCAGTATTTT.

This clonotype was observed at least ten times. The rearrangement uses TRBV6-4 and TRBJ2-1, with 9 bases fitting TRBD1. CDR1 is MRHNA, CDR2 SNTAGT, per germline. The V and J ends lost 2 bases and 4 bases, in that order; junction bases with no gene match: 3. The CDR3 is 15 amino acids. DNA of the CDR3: TGTGCCAGCAGTGACGGGGGACAGGGTTACAATGAGCAGTTCTTC. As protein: CASSDGGQGYNEQFF.

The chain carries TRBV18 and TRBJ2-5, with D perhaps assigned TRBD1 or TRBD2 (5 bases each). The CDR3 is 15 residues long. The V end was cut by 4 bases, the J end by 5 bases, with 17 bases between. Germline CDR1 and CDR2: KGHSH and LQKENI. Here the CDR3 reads CASSRSRGTLETQYF. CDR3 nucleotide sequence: TGTGCCAGCTCACGATCACGTGGGACGTTGGAGACCCAGTACTTC.

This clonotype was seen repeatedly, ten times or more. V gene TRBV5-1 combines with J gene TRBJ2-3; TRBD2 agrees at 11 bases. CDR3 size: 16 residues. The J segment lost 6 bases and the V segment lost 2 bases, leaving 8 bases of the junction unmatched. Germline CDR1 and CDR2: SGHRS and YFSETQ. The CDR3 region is CASSLRLAGPVDTQYF. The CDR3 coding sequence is TGCGCCAGCAGCTTAAGACTAGCGGGGCCTGTGGATACGCAGTATTTT.

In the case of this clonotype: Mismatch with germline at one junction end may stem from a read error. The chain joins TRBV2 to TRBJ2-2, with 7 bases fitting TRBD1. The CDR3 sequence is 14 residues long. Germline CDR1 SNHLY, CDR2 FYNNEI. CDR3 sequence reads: CASREDRAFGELFF. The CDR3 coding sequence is TGTGCCAGCAGGGAAGACAGGGCTTTCGGGGAGCTGTTTTTT.

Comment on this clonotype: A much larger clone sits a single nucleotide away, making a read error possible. The CDR3 nucleotides are TGTGGCAGCATGGCGGGGGGGAGGCTTATTGCGACCCAGTACTTC. This sequence encodes CGSMAGGRLIATQYF. This sequence joins TRBV28 and TRBJ2-5, with TRBD2 matching 9 bases. The V gene's germline CDR1 is MDHEN and CDR2 SYDVKM. CDR3 length: 15 amino acids.

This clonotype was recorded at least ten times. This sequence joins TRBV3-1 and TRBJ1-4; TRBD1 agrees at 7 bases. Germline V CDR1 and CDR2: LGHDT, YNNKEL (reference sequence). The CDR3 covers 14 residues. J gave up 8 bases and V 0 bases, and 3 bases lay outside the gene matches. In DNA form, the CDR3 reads TGTGCCAGCAGCCAAGAGGGACAGTACGAAAAACTGTTTTTT. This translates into CASSQEGQYEKLFF.

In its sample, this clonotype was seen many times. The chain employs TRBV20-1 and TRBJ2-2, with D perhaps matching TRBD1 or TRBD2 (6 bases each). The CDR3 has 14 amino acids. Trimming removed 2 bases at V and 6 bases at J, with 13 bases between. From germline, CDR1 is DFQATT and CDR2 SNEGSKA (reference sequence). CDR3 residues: CSARPGAVAGELFF. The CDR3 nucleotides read TGCAGTGCTAGACCGGGGGCCGTTGCCGGGGAGCTGTTTTTT.

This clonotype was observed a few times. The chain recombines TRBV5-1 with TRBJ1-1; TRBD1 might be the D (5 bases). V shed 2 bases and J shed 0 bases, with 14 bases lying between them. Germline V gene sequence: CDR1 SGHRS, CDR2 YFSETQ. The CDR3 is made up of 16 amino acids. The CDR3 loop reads CASSLQPGLLNTEAFF. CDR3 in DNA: TGCGCCAGCAGCTTACAACCGGGACTTCTGAACACTGAAGCTTTCTTT.

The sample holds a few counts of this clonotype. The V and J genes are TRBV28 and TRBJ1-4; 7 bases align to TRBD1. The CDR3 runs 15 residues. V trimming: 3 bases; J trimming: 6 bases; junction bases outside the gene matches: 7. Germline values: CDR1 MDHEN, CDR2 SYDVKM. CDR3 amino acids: CASSFNRGKDEKLFF. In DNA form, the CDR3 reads TGTGCCAGCAGTTTCAACAGGGGAAAGGATGAAAAACTGTTTTTT.

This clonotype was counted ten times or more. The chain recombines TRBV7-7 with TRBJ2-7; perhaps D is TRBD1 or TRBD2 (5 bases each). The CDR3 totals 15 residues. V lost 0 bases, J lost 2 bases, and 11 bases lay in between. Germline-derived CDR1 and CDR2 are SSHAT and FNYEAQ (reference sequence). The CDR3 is CASSLALGRAYEQYF. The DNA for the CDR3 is TGTGCCAGCAGCTTAGCGTTGGGACGAGCCTACGAGCAGTACTTC.

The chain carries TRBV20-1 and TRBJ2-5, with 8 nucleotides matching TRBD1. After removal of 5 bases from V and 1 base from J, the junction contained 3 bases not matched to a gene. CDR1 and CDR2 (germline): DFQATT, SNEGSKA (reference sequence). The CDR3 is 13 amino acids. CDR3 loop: CSAPGQVQETQYF. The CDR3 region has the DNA TGCAGTGCTCCGGGACAGGTCCAAGAGACCCAGTACTTC.

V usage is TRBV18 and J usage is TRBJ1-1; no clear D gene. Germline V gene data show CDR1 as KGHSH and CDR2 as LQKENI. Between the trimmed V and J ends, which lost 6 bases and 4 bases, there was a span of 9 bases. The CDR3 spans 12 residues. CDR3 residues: CASSLIGTEAFF. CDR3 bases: TGTGCCAGCTCCCTCATCGGCACTGAAGCTTTCTTT.

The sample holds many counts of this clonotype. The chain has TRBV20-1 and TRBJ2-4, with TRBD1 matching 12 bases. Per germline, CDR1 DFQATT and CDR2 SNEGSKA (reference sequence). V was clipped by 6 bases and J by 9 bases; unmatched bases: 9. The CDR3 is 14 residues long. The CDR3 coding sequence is TGCAGTGCGGGACAGGGGGCGCGTGATCGCATTCAGTACTTC. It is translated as CSAGQGARDRIQYF.

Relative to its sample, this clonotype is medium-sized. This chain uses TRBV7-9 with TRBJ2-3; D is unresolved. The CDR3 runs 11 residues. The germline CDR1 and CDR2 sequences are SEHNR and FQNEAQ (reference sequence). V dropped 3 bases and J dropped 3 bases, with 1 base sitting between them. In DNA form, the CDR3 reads TGTGCCAGCAGCTTTACAGATACGCAGTATTTT. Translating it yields CASSFTDTQYF.

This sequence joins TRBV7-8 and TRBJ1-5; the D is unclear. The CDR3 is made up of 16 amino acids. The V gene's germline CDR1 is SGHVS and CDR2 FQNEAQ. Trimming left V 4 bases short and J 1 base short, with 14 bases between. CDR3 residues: CASSSSLAWSNQPQHF. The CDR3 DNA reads TGTGCCAGCAGCTCAAGTCTCGCTTGGAGCAATCAGCCCCAGCATTTT.